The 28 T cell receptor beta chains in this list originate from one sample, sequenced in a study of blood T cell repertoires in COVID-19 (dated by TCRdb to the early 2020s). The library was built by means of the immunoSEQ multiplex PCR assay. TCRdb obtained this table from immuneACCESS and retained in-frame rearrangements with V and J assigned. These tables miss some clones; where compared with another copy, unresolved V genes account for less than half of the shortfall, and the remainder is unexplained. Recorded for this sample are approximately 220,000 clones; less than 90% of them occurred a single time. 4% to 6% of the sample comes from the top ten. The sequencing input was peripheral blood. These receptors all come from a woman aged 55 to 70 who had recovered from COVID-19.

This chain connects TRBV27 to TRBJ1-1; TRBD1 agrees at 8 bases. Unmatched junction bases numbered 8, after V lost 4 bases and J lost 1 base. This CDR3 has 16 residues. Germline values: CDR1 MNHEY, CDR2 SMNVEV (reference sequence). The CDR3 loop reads CASSSLGDRKNTEAFF. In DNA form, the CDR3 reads TGTGCCAGCAGTTCCCTGGGGGACAGGAAGAACACTGAAGCTTTCTTT.

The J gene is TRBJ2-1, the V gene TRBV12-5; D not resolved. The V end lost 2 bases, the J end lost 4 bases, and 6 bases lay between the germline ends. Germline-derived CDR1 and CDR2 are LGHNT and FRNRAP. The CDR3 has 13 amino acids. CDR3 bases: TGTGCTAGTGGTTTGTATCGGTACAATGAGCAGTTCTTC. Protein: CASGLYRYNEQFF.

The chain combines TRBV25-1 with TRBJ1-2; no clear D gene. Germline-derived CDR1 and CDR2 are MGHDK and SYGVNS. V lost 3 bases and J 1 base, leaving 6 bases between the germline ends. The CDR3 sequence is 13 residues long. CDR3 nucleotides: TGTGCCAGCAGTGACACTTTTAACTATGGCTACACCTTC. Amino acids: CASSDTFNYGYTF.

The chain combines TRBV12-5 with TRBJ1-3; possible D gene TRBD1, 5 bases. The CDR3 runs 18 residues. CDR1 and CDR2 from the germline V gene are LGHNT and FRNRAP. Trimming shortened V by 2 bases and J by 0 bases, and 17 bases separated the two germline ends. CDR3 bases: TGTGCTAGTGGTTTGCCGGTGCTACAGGAATCCTCTGGAAACACCATATATTTT. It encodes CASGLPVLQESSGNTIYF.

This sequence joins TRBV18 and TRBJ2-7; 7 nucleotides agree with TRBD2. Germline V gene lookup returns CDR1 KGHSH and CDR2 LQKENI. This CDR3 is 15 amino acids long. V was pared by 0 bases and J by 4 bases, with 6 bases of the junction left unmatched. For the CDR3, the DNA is TGTGCCAGCTCACCACCGGGAGGGGAGGGGTACGAGCAGTACTTC. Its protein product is CASSPPGGEGYEQYF.

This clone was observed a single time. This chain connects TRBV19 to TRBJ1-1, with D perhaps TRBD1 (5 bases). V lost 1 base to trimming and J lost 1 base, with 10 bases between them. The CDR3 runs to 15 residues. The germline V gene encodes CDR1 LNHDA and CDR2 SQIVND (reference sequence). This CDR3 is CASSIGYQGNTEAFF. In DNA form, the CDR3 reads TGTGCCAGTAGTATAGGGTACCAGGGGAACACTGAAGCTTTCTTT.

CDR3: CAWSVQGYTEAFF. The CDR3 bases are TGTGCCTGGAGTGTACAGGGTTACACTGAAGCTTTCTTT. V gene TRBV30 combines with J gene TRBJ1-1; perhaps TRBD1 as D (6 bases). The CDR3 length is 13 residues. V was trimmed by 0 bases and J by 3 bases, leaving 8 bases between them. Germline V CDR1 and CDR2: GTSNPN, SVGIG (reference sequence).

The CDR3 nucleotides are TGTGCCTGGAGTCCTAAACGGGGGATTAATGAAAAACTGTTTTTT. Translating it yields CAWSPKRGINEKLFF. This chain joins TRBV30 and TRBJ1-4; maybe TRBD1 (5 bases). Trimming removed 2 bases from V and 4 bases from J, with 14 bases in between. This CDR3 region has 15 residues. Germline values: CDR1 GTSNPN, CDR2 SVGIG (reference sequence).

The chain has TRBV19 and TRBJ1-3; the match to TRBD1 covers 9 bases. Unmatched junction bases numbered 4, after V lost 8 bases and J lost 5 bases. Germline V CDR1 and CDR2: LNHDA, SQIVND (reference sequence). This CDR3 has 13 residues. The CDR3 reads CASGTGPRNTIYF. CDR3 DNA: TGTGCCAGTGGGACAGGGCCCCGAAACACCATATATTTT.

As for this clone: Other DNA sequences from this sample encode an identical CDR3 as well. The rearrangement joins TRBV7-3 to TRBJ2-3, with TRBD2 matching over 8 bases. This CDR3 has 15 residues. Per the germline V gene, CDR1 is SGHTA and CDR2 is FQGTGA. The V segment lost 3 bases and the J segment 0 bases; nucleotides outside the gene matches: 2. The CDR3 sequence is CASSFSGGSTDTQYF. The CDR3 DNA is TGTGCCAGCAGCTTCAGCGGGGGTAGCACAGATACGCAGTATTTT.

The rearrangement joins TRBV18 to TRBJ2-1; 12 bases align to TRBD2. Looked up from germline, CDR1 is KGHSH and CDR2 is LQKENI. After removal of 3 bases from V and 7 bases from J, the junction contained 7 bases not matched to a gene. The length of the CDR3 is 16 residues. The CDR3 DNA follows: TGTGCCAGCTCACCCGCGGCTAGCGGGGGGGTGAATGAGCAGTTCTTC. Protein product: CASSPAASGGVNEQFF.

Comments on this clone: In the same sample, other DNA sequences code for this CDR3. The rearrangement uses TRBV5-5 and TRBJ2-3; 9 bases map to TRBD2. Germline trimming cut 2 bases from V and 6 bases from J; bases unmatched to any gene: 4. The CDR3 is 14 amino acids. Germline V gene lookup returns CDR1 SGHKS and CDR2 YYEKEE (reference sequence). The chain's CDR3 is CASSLGGGGDTQYF. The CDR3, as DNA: TGTGCCAGCAGCTTAGGCGGGGGGGGTGATACGCAGTATTTT.

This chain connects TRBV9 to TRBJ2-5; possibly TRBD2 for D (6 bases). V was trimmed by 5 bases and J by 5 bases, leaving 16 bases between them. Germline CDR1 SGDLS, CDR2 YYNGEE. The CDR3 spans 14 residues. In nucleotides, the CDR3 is TGTGCCAGCAGTTCTACGACTAGTTTGGAGACCCAGTACTTC. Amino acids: CASSSTTSLETQYF.

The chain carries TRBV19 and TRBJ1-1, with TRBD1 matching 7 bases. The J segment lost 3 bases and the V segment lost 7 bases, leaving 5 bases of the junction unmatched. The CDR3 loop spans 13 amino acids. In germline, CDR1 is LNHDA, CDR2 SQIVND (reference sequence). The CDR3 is CASTQGGDTEAFF. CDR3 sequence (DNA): TGTGCCAGTACCCAGGGGGGAGACACTGAAGCTTTCTTT.

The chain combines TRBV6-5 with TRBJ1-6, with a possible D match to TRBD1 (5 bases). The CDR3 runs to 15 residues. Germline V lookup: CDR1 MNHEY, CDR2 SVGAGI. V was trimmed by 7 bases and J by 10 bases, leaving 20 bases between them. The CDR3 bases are TGTGCCAGCAATCCCCTCGGGGGGGAGGTATCACCCCTCCACTTT. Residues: CASNPLGGEVSPLHF.

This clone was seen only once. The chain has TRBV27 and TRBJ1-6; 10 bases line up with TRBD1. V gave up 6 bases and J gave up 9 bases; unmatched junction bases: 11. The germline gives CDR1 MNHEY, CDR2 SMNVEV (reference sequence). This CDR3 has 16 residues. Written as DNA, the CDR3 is TGTGCCAGCAGCCCCCTGGACAGGGGGTTTACTTCACCCCTCCACTTT. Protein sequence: CASSPLDRGFTSPLHF.

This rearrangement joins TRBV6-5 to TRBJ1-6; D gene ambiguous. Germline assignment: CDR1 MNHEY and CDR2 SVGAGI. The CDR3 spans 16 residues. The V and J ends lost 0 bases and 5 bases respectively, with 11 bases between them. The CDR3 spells CASSYSTEPNNSPLHF. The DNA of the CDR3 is TGTGCCAGCAGTTACTCGACGGAGCCAAATAATTCACCCCTCCACTTT.

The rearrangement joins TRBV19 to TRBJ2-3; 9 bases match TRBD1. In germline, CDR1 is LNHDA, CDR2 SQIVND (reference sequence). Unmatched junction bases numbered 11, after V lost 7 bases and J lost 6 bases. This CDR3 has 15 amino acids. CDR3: CASKTPGQGTDTQYF. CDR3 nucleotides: TGTGCCAGTAAAACGCCGGGACAGGGTACCGATACGCAGTATTTT.

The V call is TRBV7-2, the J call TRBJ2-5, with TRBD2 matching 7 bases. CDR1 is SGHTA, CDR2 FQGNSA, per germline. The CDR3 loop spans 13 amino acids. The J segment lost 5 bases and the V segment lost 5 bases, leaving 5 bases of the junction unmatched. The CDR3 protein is CASSRTSLETQYF. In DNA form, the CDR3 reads TGTGCCAGCAGCCGGACTAGTCTGGAGACCCAGTACTTC.

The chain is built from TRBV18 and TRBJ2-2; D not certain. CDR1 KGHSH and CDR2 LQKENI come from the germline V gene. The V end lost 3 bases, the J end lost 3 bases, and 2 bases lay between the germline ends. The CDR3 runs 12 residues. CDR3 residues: CASSPYTGELFF. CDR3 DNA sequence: TGTGCCAGCTCACCCTACACCGGGGAGCTGTTTTTT.

Here the CDR3 reads CATSASNEQFF. The CDR3 DNA is TGTGCCACCAGTGCCAGCAATGAGCAGTTCTTC. The chain joins TRBV24-1 to TRBJ2-1, with D hard to call. Germline CDR1 KGHDR, CDR2 SFDVKD. This CDR3 comprises 11 residues. V was trimmed by 5 bases and J by 6 bases, leaving 4 bases between them.

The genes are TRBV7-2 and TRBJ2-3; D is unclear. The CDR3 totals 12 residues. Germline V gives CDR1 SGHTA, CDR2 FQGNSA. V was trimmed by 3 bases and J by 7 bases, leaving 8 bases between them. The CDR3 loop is CASSFNPYTQYF. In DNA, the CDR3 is TGTGCCAGCAGCTTTAATCCCTATACGCAGTATTTT.

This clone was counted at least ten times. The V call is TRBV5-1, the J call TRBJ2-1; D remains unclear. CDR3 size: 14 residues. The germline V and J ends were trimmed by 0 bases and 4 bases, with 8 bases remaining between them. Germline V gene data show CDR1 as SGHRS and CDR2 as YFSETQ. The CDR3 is CASSLGQAYNEQFF. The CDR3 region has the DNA TGCGCCAGCAGCTTGGGGCAAGCGTACAATGAGCAGTTCTTC.

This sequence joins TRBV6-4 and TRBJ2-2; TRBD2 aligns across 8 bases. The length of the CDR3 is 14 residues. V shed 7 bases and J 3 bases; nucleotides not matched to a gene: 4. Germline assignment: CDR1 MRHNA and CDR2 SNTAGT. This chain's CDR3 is CASKPGGDTGELFF. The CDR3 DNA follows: TGTGCCAGCAAACCCGGGGGGGACACCGGGGAGCTGTTTTTT.

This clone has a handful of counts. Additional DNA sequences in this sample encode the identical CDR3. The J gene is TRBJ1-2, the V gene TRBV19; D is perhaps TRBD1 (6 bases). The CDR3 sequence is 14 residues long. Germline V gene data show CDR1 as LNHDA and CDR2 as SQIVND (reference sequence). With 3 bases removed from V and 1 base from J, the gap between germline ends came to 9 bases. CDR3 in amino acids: CASSIQGSNYGYTF. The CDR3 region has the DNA TGTGCCAGTAGTATTCAGGGGAGTAACTATGGCTACACCTTC.

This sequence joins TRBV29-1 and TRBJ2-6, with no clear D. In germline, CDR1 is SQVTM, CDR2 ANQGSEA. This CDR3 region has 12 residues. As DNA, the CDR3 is TGCAAGACAAACTCTGGGGCCAACGTCCTGACTTTC. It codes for CKTNSGANVLTF.

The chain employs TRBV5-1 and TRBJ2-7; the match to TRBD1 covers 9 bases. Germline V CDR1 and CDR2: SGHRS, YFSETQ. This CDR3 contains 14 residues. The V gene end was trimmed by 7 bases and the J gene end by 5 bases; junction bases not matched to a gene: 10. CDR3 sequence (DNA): TGCGCCAGCCGACCGGGACAGGGAGAAGACGAGCAGTACTTC. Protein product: CASRPGQGEDEQYF.

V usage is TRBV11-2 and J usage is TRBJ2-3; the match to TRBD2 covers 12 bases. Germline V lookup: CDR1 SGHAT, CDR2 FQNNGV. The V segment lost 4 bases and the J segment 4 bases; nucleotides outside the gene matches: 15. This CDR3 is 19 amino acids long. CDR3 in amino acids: CASSSLAGGPRYVADTQYF. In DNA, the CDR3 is TGTGCCAGCAGCTCCCTAGCGGGGGGGCCACGTTATGTCGCAGATACGCAGTATTTT.